This T cell receptor beta chain comes out of a study of CD4 T cell repertoires in COVID-19. Germline V gene lookup returns CDR1 SGHNT and CDR2 YENEEA. There are 13 residues in the CDR3. Losses at the gene ends were 7 bases for V and 3 bases for J; bases not matched to a gene: 2. These memory T cells were uncultured and sequenced directly after ex vivo isolation. Only in-frame clones appear in the TCRdb table, and some are missing; sequencing was by immunoSEQ multiplex PCR. The sample has 60,000 to 90,000 clones, about four fifths seen once; the top ten hold around 0.59%. The chain carries TRBV11-3 and TRBJ2-2, with TRBD2 matching 7 bases. The clonotype originates from a human donor who had COVID-19. The sample in question was CD4+ T cells from peripheral blood, obtained after recovery from COVID-19. The CDR3 bases are TGTGCCAGCACTAGCGGTTACACCGGGGAGCTGTTTTTT. This codes for CASTSGYTGELFF.